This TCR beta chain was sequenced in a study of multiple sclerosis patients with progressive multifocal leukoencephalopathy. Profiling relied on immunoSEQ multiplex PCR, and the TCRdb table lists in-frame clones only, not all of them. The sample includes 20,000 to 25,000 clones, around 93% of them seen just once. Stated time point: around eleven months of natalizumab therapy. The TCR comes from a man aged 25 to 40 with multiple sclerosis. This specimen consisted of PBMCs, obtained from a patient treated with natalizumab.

The DNA for the CDR3 is TGTGCCAGCAGCTTAGACCAGGGTCGTTCCTACAATGAGCAGTTCTTC. Translated: CASSLDQGRSYNEQFF. This chain joins TRBV11-3 and TRBJ2-1; D may be TRBD1 (5 bases). This CDR3 has 16 amino acids. Per the germline V gene, CDR1 is SGHNT and CDR2 is YENEEA. V was shortened by 0 bases and J by 1 base, with 10 bases between the two germline ends. Filled out from reference TRBV11-3 and TRBJ2-1, the complete variable domain reads EAGVVQSPRYKIIEKKQPVAFWCNPISGHNTLYWYLQNLGQGPELLIRYENEEAVDDSQLPKDRFSAERLKGVDSTLKIQPAELGDSAVYLCASSLDQGRSYNEQFFGPGTRLTVL.